The clone carrying this T cell receptor beta chain was found many times. The antigen remains unidentified. This sample was taken from a study of neurological immune-mediated disorders. General study points: CDR3 amino acid sequences of expanded clones were not shared across subjects, a result suggesting private repertoires in all groups.

Synthesis of cDNA was carried out by template-switch 5'RACE. The reaction used 10-nucleotide random UMIs. Every sequencing run returned over 200 million TCR-beta sequences, which were derived from 15-18 subjects. MiXCR, applied by TCRdb to the 5' RACE reads, yields one record per CDR3 protein. The table lists over 65,000 distinct CDR3 sequences, about 9% of them singletons, with 1.7% in the top ten. Unsorted libraries were prepared from 2 million PBMCs that had been stored at -80 C. The receptor comes from a man between 50 and 59 years old in good health. The sequenced material came from PBMCs.

CDR3 sequence reads: CASSQGHSSGANVLTF. The CDR3 region has the DNA TGTGCCAGCAGCCAAGGACACTCCTCTGGGGCCAACGTCCTGACTTTC. The chain employs TRBV7-3 and TRBJ2-6, with TRBD1 as a possible D gene (5 bases). Trimming shortened V by 5 bases and J by 0 bases, and 11 bases separated the two germline ends. From germline, CDR1 is SGHTA and CDR2 FQGTGA. This CDR3 has 16 residues.